Following are 30 T cell receptor beta chains from one sample sequenced in a study of blood T cell repertoires in COVID-19 (dated by TCRdb to 2018 to 2020). The library relied on the immunoSEQ multiplex PCR assay. Sourced from immuneACCESS, this table was stored by TCRdb with only in-frame sequences that have V and J called. A share of the clones is absent; for the studies checked, an unresolved V gene accounts for under half, and the remainder has no known explanation. This sample lists approximately 160,000 clones; 80% to 85% were detected once. The ten largest clones add up to roughly 2.9% of the sample. Specimen: peripheral blood. These receptors were taken from a woman aged 60-75 years with acute or convalescent COVID-19.

The chain employs TRBV2 and TRBJ1-6, with 8 bases aligning to TRBD1. This CDR3 region has 14 residues. The germline V gene has CDR1 SNHLY and CDR2 FYNNEI. J lost 6 bases, V lost 8 bases, and 6 bases had no gene match. The chain's CDR3 is CASRGTGPNSPLHF. CDR3 sequence (DNA): TGTGCCAGCCGCGGGACAGGCCCTAATTCACCCCTCCACTTT.

This clone was seen only once. The chain combines TRBV5-6 with TRBJ2-4, with a possible D match to TRBD1 (5 bases). Between the trimmed V and J ends, which lost 1 base and 0 bases, there was a span of 8 bases. Germline V gene lookup returns CDR1 SGHDT and CDR2 YYEEEE. CDR3 size: 15 residues. CDR3 amino acids: CASSLTGLAKNIQYF. The CDR3 bases are TGTGCCAGCAGCTTGACAGGTCTAGCCAAAAACATTCAGTACTTC.

The chain recombines TRBV6-5 with TRBJ2-3; tentative D call: TRBD1 (6 bases). The V gene lost 2 bases and the J gene lost 1 base, with 10 bases spanning the gap. This CDR3 region has 15 residues. Germline V lookup: CDR1 MNHEY, CDR2 SVGAGI. For the CDR3, the DNA is TGTGCCAGCAGTTACAGGGGACAACGCACAGATACGCAGTATTTT. It yields the protein CASSYRGQRTDTQYF.

CDR3 amino acids: CASSYSGRVAGELFF. For the CDR3, the DNA is TGTGCCAGCAGTTACTCTGGGAGAGTGGCCGGGGAGCTGTTTTTT. The chain joins TRBV6-2 or TRBV6-3 to TRBJ2-2, with D maybe TRBD2 (5 bases). In germline, CDR1 is MNHEY, CDR2 SVGEGT. V gave up 0 bases and J gave up 6 bases, with 11 bases separating them. The CDR3 sequence is 15 residues long.

The chain couples TRBV19 to TRBJ2-2, with 8 bases fitting TRBD1. V gave up 4 bases and J gave up 7 bases; unmatched junction bases: 11. The V gene's germline CDR1 is LNHDA and CDR2 SQIVND (reference sequence). This CDR3 has 16 amino acids. The CDR3 DNA is TGTGCCAGTAGTACTACCTGGACAGGGACATTCGGGGAGCTGTTTTTT. This codes for CASSTTWTGTFGELFF.

V is TRBV20-1 and J is TRBJ1-3; D is perhaps TRBD1 (6 bases). Trimming cost V 3 bases and J 10 bases, with 10 bases left between them. CDR1 is DFQATT, CDR2 SNEGSKA, per germline (reference sequence). This CDR3 region has 11 residues. CDR3 region: CSARFGQTIYF. The CDR3 nucleotides are TGCAGTGCTAGGTTTGGACAGACCATATATTTT.

The genes are TRBV5-1 and TRBJ1-2; D may be TRBD1 (6 bases). The CDR3 has 13 residues. V was trimmed by 3 bases and J by 4 bases, leaving 10 bases between them. Germline lookup yields CDR1 SGHRS and CDR2 YFSETQ. CDR3 sequence (DNA): TGCGCCAGCAGCTCCAGACAGGTCTATGGCTACACCTTC. Translated: CASSSRQVYGYTF.

This chain connects TRBV5-1 to TRBJ1-1; 12 nucleotides match TRBD1. Looked up from germline, CDR1 is SGHRS and CDR2 is YFSETQ. There are 17 residues in the CDR3. Losses at the gene ends were 0 bases for V and 0 bases for J; bases not matched to a gene: 3. DNA of the CDR3: TGCGCCAGCAGCTTGGGGGACAGGGGGCCAATGAACACTGAAGCTTTCTTT. It specifies CASSLGDRGPMNTEAFF.

The V and J genes are TRBV21-1 and TRBJ2-7; TRBD2, the table's D call, lacks a check against the DNA. TRBV21-1 corresponds to a pseudogene. The CDR3 has 18 residues. The CDR3, as DNA: TGTGCCAGCAGCTCCCGGGATAGGCTTTTCGGGAAAAACTACGAGCAGTACTTC. Its protein is CASSSRDRLFGKNYEQYF.

This chain links TRBV7-2 with TRBJ1-1; D is perhaps TRBD1 (5 bases). The CDR3 covers 12 residues. Germline lookup yields CDR1 SGHTA and CDR2 FQGNSA. Trimming pared 1 base from V and 8 bases from J, leaving 8 bases between. CDR3 nucleotide sequence: TGTGCCAGCAGCTTAGTTAAGGGGGAAGCTTTCTTT. Translated: CASSLVKGEAFF.

The sample holds a few counts of this clone. The chain recombines TRBV9 with TRBJ1-2; D gene uncertain. CDR1 is SGDLS and CDR2 is YYNGEE in the germline V gene. The CDR3 spans 13 residues. The V end was cut by 3 bases, the J end by 5 bases, with 11 bases between. This CDR3 is CASSATSGYGYTF. CDR3 DNA: TGTGCCAGCAGCGCAACTTCGGGTTATGGCTACACCTTC.

The V call is TRBV19, the J call TRBJ1-1; D call uncertain. This CDR3 has 14 amino acids. V lost 1 base and J 0 bases, leaving 6 bases between the germline ends. Germline V gene lookup returns CDR1 LNHDA and CDR2 SQIVND (reference sequence). The CDR3 coding sequence is TGTGCCAGTAGTATAGCAGCGGTGAACACTGAAGCTTTCTTT. This translates into CASSIAAVNTEAFF.

This clone has a handful of counts. The chain links TRBV19 to TRBJ1-6; the match to TRBD1 covers 8 bases. V lost 1 base to trimming and J lost 7 bases; unmatched junction nucleotides: 9. The germline gives CDR1 LNHDA, CDR2 SQIVND (reference sequence). The CDR3 has 17 amino acids. This CDR3 reads CASSIAPGQGENSPLHF. The CDR3 DNA sequence: TGTGCCAGTAGTATAGCCCCAGGACAGGGCGAAAATTCACCCCTCCACTTT.

The V and J genes are TRBV11-1 and TRBJ1-2; 9 positions agree with TRBD1. CDR3 length equals 15 residues. J lost 2 bases, V lost 3 bases, and 4 bases had no gene match. Germline assignment: CDR1 SGHAT and CDR2 FQDESV (reference sequence). The CDR3 region has the DNA TGTGCCAGCAGCTTCGGGACAGGGCTAAACTATGGCTACACCTTC. This encodes CASSFGTGLNYGYTF.

Concerning this clone itself: The junction and the germline gene differ at one end; a read error may be behind it. V gene TRBV7-7 combines with J gene TRBJ2-7; tentatively, D is TRBD2 (6 bases). Germline assignment: CDR1 SSHAT and CDR2 FNYEAQ (reference sequence). This CDR3 is built from 13 residues. For the CDR3, the DNA is TGTGCTAGCACCGATTCGGGGGTCCACGAGCAGTACTTC. Its translation: CASTDSGVHEQYF.

The genes are TRBV5-6 and TRBJ1-1, with D tentatively TRBD1 (5 bases). The CDR3 is made up of 13 amino acids. Germline V gives CDR1 SGHDT, CDR2 YYEEEE. The V end was cut by 5 bases, the J end by 5 bases, with 13 bases between. As DNA, the CDR3 is TGTGCCAGCAGTCACCGACAGAGGACTGAAGCTTTCTTT. Translated, it gives CASSHRQRTEAFF.

The chain is built from TRBV14 and TRBJ1-5; TRBD1 aligns across 10 bases. This CDR3 is 15 amino acids long. Germline CDR1 SGHDN, CDR2 FVKESK. Unmatched junction bases numbered 4, after V lost 3 bases and J lost 5 bases. The DNA of the CDR3 is TGTGCCAGCAGCCACTCCGGGACAGGGGATCAGCCCCAGCATTTT. It is translated as CASSHSGTGDQPQHF.

The chain links TRBV9 to TRBJ2-3; 11 bases are a match to TRBD1. V lost 6 bases to trimming and J lost 5 bases; unmatched junction nucleotides: 8. This CDR3 region has 15 residues. Germline V gene data show CDR1 as SGDLS and CDR2 as YYNGEE. CDR3 sequence: CASTSGTGGQDTQYF. The CDR3 DNA reads TGTGCCAGCACCTCCGGGACAGGGGGGCAAGATACGCAGTATTTT.

The V gene is TRBV7-3, the J gene TRBJ2-2; 7 bases agree with TRBD2. Germline V gives CDR1 SGHTA, CDR2 FQGTGA. The CDR3 loop spans 14 amino acids. The junction had 7 bases not matched to a gene; V was cut back by 8 bases and J by 4 bases. This chain's CDR3 is CASSRDYITGELFF. In DNA, the CDR3 is TGTGCCAGCTCCCGGGACTATATCACCGGGGAGCTGTTTTTT.

The V call is TRBV12-3 or TRBV12-4, the J call TRBJ2-1; D may be TRBD2 (5 bases). The V end lost 3 bases, the J end lost 4 bases, and 7 bases lay between the germline ends. The CDR3 is 13 amino acids. The chain's CDR3 is CASSFGLYNEQFF. CDR3 bases: TGTGCCAGCAGTTTTGGACTGTACAATGAGCAGTTCTTC.

This chain connects TRBV12-2 to TRBJ2-1; the table names TRBD2, a call not compared with the DNA. TRBV12-2 is a pseudogene. The CDR3 contains 21 residues. The chain's CDR3 is CASRLERRSEEAGGTCNEQFF. CDR3 DNA sequence: TGTGCAAGTCGCTTAGAACGTCGATCGGAGGAAGCGGGGGGAACCTGCAATGAGCAGTTCTTC.

This chain uses TRBV7-9 with TRBJ1-5; 7 bases are a match to TRBD1. Germline CDR1 SEHNR, CDR2 FQNEAQ (reference sequence). CDR3 size: 15 residues. Trimming cost V 1 base and J 7 bases; bases outside gene matches: 7. CDR3 in DNA: TGTGCCAGCAGCTTAGGACAGGGTGTTTCCCAGCCCCAGCATTTT. Translated, it gives CASSLGQGVSQPQHF.

The table lists this clone with a few counts. The chain carries TRBV5-4 and TRBJ2-7, with unresolved D. With 1 base removed from V and 5 bases from J, the gap between germline ends came to 16 bases. The CDR3 loop spans 15 amino acids. Germline CDR1 is SGHNT and CDR2 is YYREEE (reference sequence). The DNA of the CDR3 is TGTGCCAGCAGCTTGTTCCAGAAATCGTCCCACGAGCAGTACTTC. Its protein product is CASSLFQKSSHEQYF.

CDR3 sequence reads: CASKSEGRSNYNSPLHF. The CDR3 coding sequence is TGTGCCAGTAAATCAGAGGGCAGGAGCAACTATAATTCACCCCTCCACTTT. The V gene is TRBV19, the J gene TRBJ1-6; no reliable D call. Germline assignment: CDR1 LNHDA and CDR2 SQIVND (reference sequence). The ends were cut back, 7 bases at V and 3 bases at J, with 19 bases in the middle. The CDR3 spans 17 residues.

The chain is built from TRBV7-3 and TRBJ2-5, with 10 bases identical to TRBD1. Germline values: CDR1 SGHTA, CDR2 FQGTGA. The ends lost 5 bases at V and 4 bases at J; junction bases unmatched: 7. CDR3 length: 15 residues. The CDR3 nucleotides are TGTGCCAGCAGCAAGGGACAGGGGATTGGAGAGACCCAGTACTTC. It yields the protein CASSKGQGIGETQYF.

As for this clone: Its ends do not fully match the called genes, so a read error is possible. V and J are TRBV9 and TRBJ2-5, with 12 bases fitting TRBD1. Looked up from germline, CDR1 is SGDLS and CDR2 is YYNGEE. The CDR3 spans 15 residues. The CDR3 loop is CASSVGTGGQGTQYF. The CDR3 DNA sequence: TGTGCCAGCAGCGTGGGGACAGGGGGCCAAGGGACCCAGTACTTC.

The gene calls are TRBV7-2 and TRBJ2-3; D possibly corresponds to TRBD2 (6 bases). This CDR3 comprises 17 residues. In germline, CDR1 is SGHTA, CDR2 FQGNSA. Trimming removed 2 bases at V and 2 bases at J, with 17 bases between. This CDR3 is CASSLIGGAPSTDTQYF. Written as DNA, the CDR3 is TGTGCCAGCAGCTTAATCGGCGGGGCGCCCTCCACAGATACGCAGTATTTT.

The V call is TRBV6-5, the J call TRBJ1-6, with 10 positions matching TRBD1. Germline V gene sequence: CDR1 MNHEY, CDR2 SVGAGI. V dropped 5 bases and J dropped 6; count of bases not matched to a gene: 4. The CDR3 is 15 amino acids. The CDR3 spells CASSLRDRGNSPLHF. DNA of the CDR3: TGTGCCAGCAGTCTTAGGGACAGGGGTAATTCACCCCTCCACTTT.

The gene calls are TRBV3-1 (or the pseudogene TRBV3-2) and TRBJ1-6; 7 bases map to TRBD1. The CDR3 has 15 amino acids. From germline, CDR1 is LGHDT and CDR2 YNNKEL (reference sequence). Losses at the gene ends were 0 bases for V and 9 bases for J; bases not matched to a gene: 5. CDR3 loop: CASSQDRGLVSPLHF. The CDR3 nucleotides are TGTGCCAGCAGCCAAGACAGGGGGTTGGTTTCACCCCTCCACTTT.

This sequence joins TRBV7-3 and TRBJ1-1, with D unresolved. Trimming shortened V by 5 bases and J by 0 bases, and 7 bases separated the two germline ends. Germline V gene sequence: CDR1 SGHTA, CDR2 FQGTGA. The CDR3 covers 13 residues. The CDR3 sequence is CASSPTLNTEAFF. The CDR3 DNA follows: TGTGCCAGCAGCCCCACACTGAACACTGAAGCTTTCTTT.